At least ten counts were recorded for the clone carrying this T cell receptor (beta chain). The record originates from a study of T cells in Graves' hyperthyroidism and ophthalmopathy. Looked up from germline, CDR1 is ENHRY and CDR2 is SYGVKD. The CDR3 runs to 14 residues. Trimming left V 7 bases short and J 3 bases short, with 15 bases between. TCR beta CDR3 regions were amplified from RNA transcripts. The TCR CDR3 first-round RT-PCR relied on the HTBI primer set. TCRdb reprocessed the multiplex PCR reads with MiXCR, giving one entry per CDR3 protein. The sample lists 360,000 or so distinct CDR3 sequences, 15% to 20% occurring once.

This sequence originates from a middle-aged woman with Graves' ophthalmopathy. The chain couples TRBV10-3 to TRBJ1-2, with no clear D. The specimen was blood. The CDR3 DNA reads TGTGCCATCAAATGGGGAGAATTCGACTATGGCTACACCTTC. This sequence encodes CAIKWGEFDYGYTF.